The next 27 T cell receptor beta chains were all read from a single sample in a study of T cell repertoires in aging, cancer and after chemotherapy. Peripheral blood genomic DNA, not sorted cells or RNA, was the template. TRB rearrangements spanning V, D and J were amplified using mixed TRB-A/B primers. TCRdb re-called the multiplex PCR reads through MiXCR, storing one row per CDR3 protein. The table shows about 13,000 distinct CDR3 sequences, with less than 40% occurring only once. Source material: blood. Receptors were obtained from a human donor in good health. The donor label of this sample is uncertain.

The chain links TRBV11-1 to TRBJ1-5, with D possibly being TRBD1 (5 bases). Germline V lookup: CDR1 SGHAT, CDR2 FQDESV (reference sequence). Trimming stripped 8 bases from V and 4 bases from J, with 18 bases between. This CDR3 has 15 residues. The CDR3 loop reads CASSLGGGRNQPQHF. CDR3 bases: TGTGCCAGCTCGCTCGGGGGGGGAAGGAATCAGCCCCAGCATTTT.

This chain uses TRBV11-3 with TRBJ1-2; the D is unclear. V lost 5 bases and J 8 bases, leaving 18 bases between the germline ends. The CDR3 extends over 14 amino acids. CDR1 and CDR2 (germline): SGHNT, YENEEA. DNA of the CDR3: TGTGCCAGCAGCCAACCCGGATCCCCGGAGGGCTACACCTTC. Encoded protein: CASSQPGSPEGYTF.

This clonotype is termed medium-sized. The gene calls are TRBV11-3 and TRBJ2-3; TRBD2 matches 7 bases. The CDR3 totals 14 residues. The germline gives CDR1 SGHNT, CDR2 YENEEA. With 2 bases clipped from V and 3 bases from J, the junction kept 2 bases outside the gene matches. The CDR3 DNA reads as TGTGCCAGCAGCTTAAGCGGGGTAACAGATACGCAGTATTTT. Protein sequence: CASSLSGVTDTQYF.

The V gene is TRBV12-3 or TRBV12-4, the J gene TRBJ1-5; a possible D gene is TRBD1 (5 bases). V was pared by 5 bases and J by 9 bases, with 14 bases between. The CDR3 runs to 13 residues. The CDR3 protein is CASSPDKFGPQHF. The CDR3 bases are TGTGCCAGCAGTCCGGACAAATTCGGGCCCCAGCATTTT.

This sequence joins TRBV13 and TRBJ2-5; 7 bases match TRBD1. V shed 4 bases, J shed 4 bases, and the junction held 3 bases outside the gene matches. The CDR3 spans 13 residues. CDR1 and CDR2 from the germline V gene are PRHDT and FYEKMQ (reference sequence). DNA for the CDR3: TGTGCCAGCAGCTCGGGACAGCCAGAGACCCAGTACTTC. Translation: CASSSGQPETQYF.

This clonotype was detected a few times. The CDR3 bases are TGTGCCTGGAGCGGAGGGGCCTACGAGCAGTACTTC. Its translation is CAWSGGAYEQYF. The chain carries TRBV30 and TRBJ2-7, with a possible D match to TRBD2 (6 bases). The germline V gene has CDR1 GTSNPN and CDR2 SVGIG (reference sequence). This CDR3 is 12 amino acids long. V shed 3 bases and J shed 2 bases, with 8 bases lying between them.

The V call is TRBV6-1, the J call TRBJ2-5; 7 nucleotides align to TRBD1. CDR3 length equals 15 residues. Trimming cost V 7 bases and J 4 bases; bases outside gene matches: 12. CDR1 and CDR2 (germline): MNHNS, SASEGT. The CDR3 loop reads CASKERGGAPETQYF. In DNA form, the CDR3 reads TGTGCCAGCAAAGAGAGAGGGGGCGCACCAGAGACCCAGTACTTC.

This chain uses TRBV6-5 with TRBJ2-7; D is perhaps TRBD2 (6 bases). The CDR3 spans 14 residues. Germline assignment: CDR1 MNHEY and CDR2 SVGAGI. V lost 10 bases to trimming and J lost 1 base, with 17 bases between them. The CDR3 region has the DNA TGTGCCACCCGACGGGGCGCGGGATCCTACGAGCAGTACTTC. Translating gives CATRRGAGSYEQYF.

The V call is TRBV29-1, the J call TRBJ1-2; D is possibly TRBD1 (5 bases). The V end lost 5 bases, the J end lost 4 bases, and 17 bases lay between the germline ends. The CDR3 length is 14 residues. Germline values: CDR1 SQVTM, CDR2 ANQGSEA. The CDR3 loop reads CSVSQARGSYGYTF. In nucleotides, the CDR3 is TGCAGCGTTTCCCAGGCCCGGGGGAGCTATGGCTACACCTTC.

The chain joins TRBV6-4 to TRBJ2-1; the D is unclear. Germline assignment: CDR1 MRHNA and CDR2 SNTAGT. The CDR3 runs to 12 residues. V gave up 5 bases and J gave up 9 bases, with 11 bases separating them. CDR3 amino acids: CASSIASGEQFF. As DNA, the CDR3 is TGTGCCAGCAGTATCGCCTCAGGTGAGCAGTTCTTC.

The V call is TRBV6-4, the J call TRBJ2-2; perhaps TRBD2 as D (5 bases). The V and J ends lost 3 bases and 4 bases respectively, with 12 bases between them. Germline V gene lookup returns CDR1 MRHNA and CDR2 SNTAGT. This CDR3 spans 15 amino acids. CDR3 nucleotides: TGTGCCAGCAGTGATGGCGCGGGTCCCACCGGGGAGCTGTTTTTT. Translated: CASSDGAGPTGELFF.

V and J are TRBV6-5 and TRBJ1-2; TRBD1 might be the D (5 bases). There are 13 residues in the CDR3. Germline-derived CDR1 and CDR2 are MNHEY and SVGAGI. Deletions cut 5 bases from V and 5 bases from J, with 12 bases between. The CDR3 nucleotides read TGTGCCAGCAGTCAACAGGACGTGTATGGCTACACCTTC. It translates to CASSQQDVYGYTF.

This clonotype has only a few counts. The chain couples TRBV12-3 or TRBV12-4 to TRBJ2-3; the match to TRBD2 covers 11 bases. This CDR3 has 15 residues. The V segment lost 6 bases and the J segment 7 bases; nucleotides outside the gene matches: 9. Here the CDR3 reads CASRASSGGRYTQYF. The CDR3 DNA reads TGTGCCAGCAGGGCCTCTAGCGGGGGGCGGTATACGCAGTATTTT.

The chain links TRBV6-1 to TRBJ2-1, with TRBD2 matching 11 bases. In germline, CDR1 is MNHNS, CDR2 SASEGT. CDR3 length: 15 residues. V lost 2 bases, J lost 3 bases, and 0 bases stayed unmatched. The CDR3 here is CASSELAGGYNEQFF. The DNA of the CDR3 is TGTGCCAGCAGTGAACTAGCGGGGGGCTACAATGAGCAGTTCTTC.

This chain links TRBV27 with TRBJ2-7; D not certain. V lost 4 bases and J 3 bases, leaving 10 bases between the germline ends. CDR1 is MNHEY, CDR2 SMNVEV, per germline (reference sequence). CDR3 length: 13 amino acids. The CDR3 DNA follows: TGTGCCAGCAGTTCCGGGCGATACTACGAGCAGTACTTC. Translation: CASSSGRYYEQYF.

The V call is TRBV6-1, the J call TRBJ2-7; D gene uncertain. Germline values: CDR1 MNHNS, CDR2 SASEGT. CDR3 length: 14 amino acids. The V and J ends lost 6 bases and 0 bases respectively, with 12 bases between them. The CDR3 is CASRLTESSYEQYF. The CDR3 bases are TGTGCCAGCAGGTTGACGGAGAGCTCCTACGAGCAGTACTTC.

This clonotype has more than one count but fewer than ten. V gene TRBV12-3 or TRBV12-4 combines with J gene TRBJ2-3; no reliable D call. This CDR3 is 14 amino acids long. Trimming removed 1 base at V and 5 bases at J, with 10 bases between. The CDR3 bases are TGTGCCAGCAGTTTAGGGTCCTGGGGAGATACGCAGTATTTT. Translated: CASSLGSWGDTQYF.

J is TRBJ2-7 and V is TRBV20-1; D possibly corresponds to TRBD2 (5 bases). The DNA matches TRBJ2-5 better at its end, which makes the J call doubtful. This CDR3 is 14 amino acids long. Germline-derived CDR1 and CDR2 are DFQATT and SNEGSKA (reference sequence). The CDR3 sequence is CSASRLSERETQYF. The CDR3 coding sequence is TGCAGTGCTAGTAGACTATCCGAACGAGAGACCCAGTACTTC.

This clonotype occurred a few times. This sequence joins TRBV5-6 and TRBJ2-1; D is undetermined. The CDR3 runs to 14 residues. Germline V gene sequence: CDR1 SGHDT, CDR2 YYEEEE. V lost 0 bases, J lost 4 bases, and 8 bases lay in between. CDR3 coding DNA: TGTGCCAGCAGCTTGGTTCGGGTGTACAATGAGCAGTTCTTC. Amino acids: CASSLVRVYNEQFF.

The rearrangement joins TRBV6-2 or TRBV6-3 to TRBJ2-3, with 11 bases lining up with TRBD2. Per germline, CDR1 MNHEY and CDR2 SVGEGT. V lost 7 bases, J lost 3 bases, and 6 bases stayed unmatched. This CDR3 contains 15 residues. CDR3 residues: CASNPGLADTDTQYF. CDR3 sequence (DNA): TGTGCCAGCAATCCGGGACTAGCGGATACAGATACGCAGTATTTT.

This clonotype was seen only a few times. J is TRBJ1-5 and V is TRBV6-5; D is ambiguous. The CDR3 loop spans 13 amino acids. V dropped 8 bases and J dropped 0 bases, with 8 bases sitting between them. CDR1 and CDR2 (germline): MNHEY, SVGAGI. CDR3 nucleotide sequence: TGTGCCAGCGGGTCATATAGCAATCAGCCCCAGCATTTT. Residues: CASGSYSNQPQHF.

This chain uses TRBV7-9 with TRBJ2-5; the D is unclear. Between the trimmed V and J ends, which lost 0 bases and 5 bases, there was a span of 13 bases. Germline loops: CDR1 SEHNR, CDR2 FQNEAQ (reference sequence). The CDR3 covers 15 residues. CDR3 region: CASSLAHGSWETQYF. The CDR3 region has the DNA TGTGCCAGCAGCTTAGCGCACGGCAGCTGGGAGACCCAGTACTTC. Full variable domain (outside the CDR3, taken from reference TRBV7-9 and TRBJ2-5): DTGVSQNPRHKITKRGQNVTFRCDPISEHNRLYWYRQTLGQGPEFLTYFQNEAQLEKSRLLSDRFSAERPKGSFSTLEIQRTEQGDSAMYLCASSLAHGSWETQYFGPGTRLLVL.

The chain uses TRBV7-2 and TRBJ2-3, with TRBD1 matching over 7 bases. Germline CDR1 and CDR2: SGHTA and FQGNSA. The V gene end was trimmed by 5 bases and the J gene end by 2 bases; junction bases not matched to a gene: 13. The CDR3 covers 17 residues. The CDR3 DNA follows: TGTGCCAGCAGCCATGGGGCCGGGACAGACTACACAGATACGCAGTATTTT. Protein sequence: CASSHGAGTDYTDTQYF. The full variable domain, in which reference TRBV7-2 and TRBJ2-3 provide the parts outside the CDR3, is GAGVSQSPSNKVTEKGKDVELRCDPISGHTALYWYRQSLGQGLEFLIYFQGNSAPDKSGLPSDRFSAERTGGSVSTLTIQRTQQEDSAVYLCASSHGAGTDYTDTQYFGPGTRLTVL.

The rearrangement uses TRBV29-1 and TRBJ1-1; unclear D gene. Per the germline V gene, CDR1 is SQVTM and CDR2 is ANQGSEA. The length of the CDR3 is 13 residues. Trimming left V 1 base short and J 3 bases short, with 9 bases between. The CDR3 DNA sequence: TGCAGCGTTGAAGTGGGTTCGGACACTGAAGCTTTCTTT. This translates into CSVEVGSDTEAFF.

V is TRBV5-6 and J is TRBJ2-2; a weak D match, TRBD2 (5 bases). V was trimmed by 7 bases and J by 0 bases, leaving 19 bases between them. The CDR3 totals 17 residues. Germline lookup yields CDR1 SGHDT and CDR2 YYEEEE. The CDR3 DNA is TGTGCCAGCGCATGGGCTAGCCAGACTTCGAACACCGGGGAGCTGTTTTTT. Protein: CASAWASQTSNTGELFF.

This clonotype is medium-sized by share. V is TRBV6-5 and J is TRBJ2-1; D possibly corresponds to TRBD2 (6 bases). This CDR3 region has 14 residues. V lost 2 bases and J lost 5, with 10 bases in between. CDR1 is MNHEY and CDR2 is SVGAGI in the germline V gene. CDR3 loop: CASSYLEGHNEQFF. Here the CDR3 DNA reads TGTGCCAGCAGTTACCTGGAGGGACACAATGAGCAGTTCTTC.

The chain links TRBV5-4 to TRBJ2-2; D could derive from TRBD1 or TRBD2 (5 bases each). V lost 6 bases and J 0 bases, leaving 18 bases between the germline ends. The CDR3 sequence is 17 residues long. Germline V CDR1 and CDR2: SGHNT, YYREEE (reference sequence). The CDR3 loop is CASKRGPAGTNTGELFF. In nucleotides, the CDR3 is TGTGCCAGCAAGAGGGGCCCGGCGGGCACGAACACCGGGGAGCTGTTTTTT.